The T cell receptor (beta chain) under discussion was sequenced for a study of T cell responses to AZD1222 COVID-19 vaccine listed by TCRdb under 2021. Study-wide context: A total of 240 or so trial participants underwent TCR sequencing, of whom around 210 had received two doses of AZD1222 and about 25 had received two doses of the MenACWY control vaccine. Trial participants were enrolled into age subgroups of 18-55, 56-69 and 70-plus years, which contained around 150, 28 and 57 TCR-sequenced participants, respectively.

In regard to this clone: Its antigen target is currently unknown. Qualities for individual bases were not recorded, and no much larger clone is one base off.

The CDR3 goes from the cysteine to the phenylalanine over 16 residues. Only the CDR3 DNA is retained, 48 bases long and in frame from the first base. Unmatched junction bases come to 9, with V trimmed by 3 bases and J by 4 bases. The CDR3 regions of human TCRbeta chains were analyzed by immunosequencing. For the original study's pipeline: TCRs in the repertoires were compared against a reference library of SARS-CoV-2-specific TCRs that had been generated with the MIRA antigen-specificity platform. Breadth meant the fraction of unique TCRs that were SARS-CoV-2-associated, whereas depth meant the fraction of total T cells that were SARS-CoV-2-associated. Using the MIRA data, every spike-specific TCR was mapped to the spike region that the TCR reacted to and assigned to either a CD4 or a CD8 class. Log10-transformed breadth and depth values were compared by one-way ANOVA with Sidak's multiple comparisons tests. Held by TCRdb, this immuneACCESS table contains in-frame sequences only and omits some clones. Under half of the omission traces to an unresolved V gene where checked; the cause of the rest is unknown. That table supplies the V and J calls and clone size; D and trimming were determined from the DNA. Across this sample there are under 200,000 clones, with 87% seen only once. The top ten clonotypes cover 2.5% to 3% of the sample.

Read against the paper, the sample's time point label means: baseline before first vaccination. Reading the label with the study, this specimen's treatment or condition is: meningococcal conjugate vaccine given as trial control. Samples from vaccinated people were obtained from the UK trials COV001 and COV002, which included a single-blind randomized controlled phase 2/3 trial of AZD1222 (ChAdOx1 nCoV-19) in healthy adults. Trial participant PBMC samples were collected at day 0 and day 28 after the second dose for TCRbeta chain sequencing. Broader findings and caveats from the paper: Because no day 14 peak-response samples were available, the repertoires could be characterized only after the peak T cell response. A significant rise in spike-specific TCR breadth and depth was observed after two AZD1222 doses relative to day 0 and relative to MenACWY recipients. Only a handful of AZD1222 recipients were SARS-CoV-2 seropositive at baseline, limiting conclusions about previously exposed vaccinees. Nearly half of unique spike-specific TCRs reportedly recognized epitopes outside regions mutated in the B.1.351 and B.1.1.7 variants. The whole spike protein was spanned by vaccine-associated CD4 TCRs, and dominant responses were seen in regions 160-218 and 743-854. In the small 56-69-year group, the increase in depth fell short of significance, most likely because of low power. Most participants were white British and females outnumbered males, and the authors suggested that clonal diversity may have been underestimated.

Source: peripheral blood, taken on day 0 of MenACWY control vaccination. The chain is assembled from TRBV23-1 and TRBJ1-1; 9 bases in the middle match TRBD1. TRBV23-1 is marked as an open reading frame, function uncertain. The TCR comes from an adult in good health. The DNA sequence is TGCGCCAGCAGTCAGGAGACAGGGGGTCGAGGCACTGAAGCTTTCTTT. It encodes CASSQETGGRGTEAFF.